The 23 T cell receptor beta chains given below trace back to one sample, sequenced in a study of T cell responses to AZD1222 COVID-19 vaccine. Profiling relied on immunoSEQ multiplex PCR, and the TCRdb table lists in-frame clones only, not all of them. The sample lists 150,000 to 200,000 clones; around 93% were seen once. The sequencing used peripheral blood, collected on day 0 of AZD1222 vaccination. The source is an adult in good health.

The chain employs TRBV3-1 (or the pseudogene TRBV3-2) and TRBJ2-1; TRBD2 is a possible D gene (6 bases). From germline, CDR1 is LGHDT and CDR2 YNNKEL (reference sequence). V lost 1 base to trimming and J lost 7 bases, with 20 bases between them. The CDR3 runs 17 residues. This CDR3 reads CASSQGTGSFRKNEQFF. CDR3 DNA: TGTGCCAGCAGCCAAGGAACCGGGAGCTTTAGGAAAAATGAGCAGTTCTTC.

The gene calls are TRBV20-1 and TRBJ2-2; D is ambiguous. The germline V gene encodes CDR1 DFQATT and CDR2 SNEGSKA (reference sequence). Trimming cost V 3 bases and J 3 bases, with 8 bases left between them. The CDR3 spans 13 residues. The CDR3 nucleotides read TGCAGTGCTAGTCACGGTTACACCGGGGAGCTGTTTTTT. Its protein product is CSASHGYTGELFF.

V gene TRBV10-3 combines with J gene TRBJ1-1; no reliable D call. V lost 8 bases, J lost 0 bases, and 10 bases lay in between. The germline CDR1 and CDR2 sequences are ENHRY and SYGVKD. The CDR3 runs 13 residues. Here the CDR3 reads CAIEREVNTEAFF. The CDR3 DNA follows: TGTGCCATCGAGCGGGAGGTGAACACTGAAGCTTTCTTT.

V is TRBV2 and J is TRBJ2-3, with 12 bases matching TRBD2. V shed 2 bases, J shed 5 bases, and the junction held 2 bases outside the gene matches. Germline V gives CDR1 SNHLY, CDR2 FYNNEI. CDR3 length equals 15 residues. CDR3 residues: CASSELAGGQDTQYF. Here the CDR3 DNA reads TGTGCCAGCAGTGAACTAGCGGGAGGGCAAGATACGCAGTATTTT.

The chain links TRBV6-2 or TRBV6-3 to TRBJ1-6, with 7 nucleotides matching TRBD1. J lost 5 bases, V lost 6 bases, and 25 bases had no gene match. Per the germline V gene, CDR1 is MNHEY and CDR2 is SVGEGT. CDR3 length equals 21 residues. CDR3 residues: CASSTERLKRQGLGNNSPLHF. CDR3 DNA: TGTGCCAGCAGCACCGAACGACTGAAGAGACAGGGCCTGGGAAATAATTCACCCCTCCACTTT.

V is TRBV4-1 and J is TRBJ1-2; the D is unclear. The V gene lost 5 bases and the J gene lost 8 bases, with 9 bases spanning the gap. Germline V gene data show CDR1 as MGHRA and CDR2 as YSYEKL. There are 11 residues in the CDR3. The CDR3 region is CASSSRYGYTF. The CDR3 DNA is TGCGCCAGCAGCTCCAGGTACGGCTACACCTTC.

The gene calls are TRBV20-1 and TRBJ2-3; D gene uncertain. This CDR3 comprises 10 residues. V gave up 4 bases and J gave up 6 bases, with 5 bases separating them. Germline V lookup: CDR1 DFQATT, CDR2 SNEGSKA (reference sequence). The CDR3 protein is CSANQDTQYF. Here the CDR3 DNA reads TGCAGTGCTAACCAGGATACGCAGTATTTT.

CDR3 sequence: CASSYMEAGSPLHF. Here the CDR3 DNA reads TGTGCCAGCAGTTACATGGAAGCCGGTTCACCCCTCCACTTT. V usage is TRBV6-5 and J usage is TRBJ1-6; D is unresolved. CDR1 is MNHEY and CDR2 is SVGAGI in the germline V gene. V lost 2 bases and J lost 9, with 11 bases in between. CDR3 length: 14 residues.

This chain joins TRBV5-6 and TRBJ2-7, with 7 nucleotides matching TRBD2. V lost 2 bases and J lost 3; bases outside the gene matches: 2. CDR1 is SGHDT and CDR2 is YYEEEE in the germline V gene. This CDR3 region has 13 residues. The CDR3 is CASSFSSGYEQYF. The CDR3 DNA reads TGTGCCAGCAGCTTTTCTAGCGGCTACGAGCAGTACTTC.

This chain links TRBV19 with TRBJ1-1; D not certain. CDR1 is LNHDA and CDR2 is SQIVND in the germline V gene (reference sequence). V was pared by 3 bases and J by 1 base, with 9 bases between. The length of the CDR3 is 14 residues. The CDR3 sequence: CASSIPGGNTEAFF. In nucleotides, the CDR3 is TGTGCCAGTAGTATCCCCGGCGGGAACACTGAAGCTTTCTTT.

CDR3 coding DNA: TGTGCCAGTAGTATACAGGGGGCTAACTATGGCTACACCTTC. Protein: CASSIQGANYGYTF. V usage is TRBV19 and J usage is TRBJ1-2; 7 positions match TRBD1. This CDR3 region has 14 residues. J gave up 0 bases and V 2 bases, and 0 bases lay outside the gene matches. In germline, CDR1 is LNHDA, CDR2 SQIVND (reference sequence).

This clone was seen only once. As DNA, the CDR3 is TGTGCCAGCTCACCAAATAGCGGGGGGTCCTCCACAGATACGCAGTATTTT. It specifies CASSPNSGGSSTDTQYF. The rearrangement joins TRBV18 to TRBJ2-3; 10 bases are shared with TRBD2. CDR3 size: 17 residues. Germline V gene sequence: CDR1 KGHSH, CDR2 LQKENI. V lost 2 bases to trimming and J lost 2 bases; unmatched junction nucleotides: 7.

This chain links TRBV21-1 with TRBJ2-5; the table's D call TRBD2 went unverified against the DNA. TRBV21-1 is a listed pseudogene. The CDR3 is made up of 16 amino acids. The CDR3: CASSPKVAGVRETQYF. As DNA, the CDR3 is TGTGCCAGCAGTCCTAAGGTAGCGGGAGTGCGGGAGACCCAGTACTTC.

The sample holds one count of this clone. The chain combines TRBV7-9 with TRBJ1-6; TRBD1 aligns across 9 bases. Trimming at V came to 6 bases and at J to 8 bases, leaving 5 bases not matched to a gene. Germline loops: CDR1 SEHNR, CDR2 FQNEAQ (reference sequence). The CDR3 contains 14 residues. CDR3 sequence reads: CASRSTGGYSPLHF. Here the CDR3 DNA reads TGTGCCAGCAGGTCGACAGGGGGGTATTCACCCCTCCACTTT. The full variable domain, rest sourced from reference TRBV7-9 and TRBJ1-6, is DTGVSQNPRHKITKRGQNVTFRCDPISEHNRLYWYRQTLGQGPEFLTYFQNEAQLEKSRLLSDRFSAERPKGSFSTLEIQRTEQGDSAMYLCASRSTGGYSPLHFGNGTRLTVT.

The chain employs TRBV6-2 or TRBV6-3 and TRBJ1-5; no definite D call. Per the germline V gene, CDR1 is MNHEY and CDR2 is SVGEGT. V was clipped by 2 bases and J by 0 bases, with 8 bases between them. CDR3 size: 15 residues. CDR3 loop: CASSYGVHSNQPQHF. DNA for the CDR3: TGTGCCAGCAGTTACGGAGTCCATAGCAATCAGCCCCAGCATTTT.

The chain joins TRBV5-5 to TRBJ2-1; 10 positions match TRBD2. This CDR3 has 16 amino acids. J was trimmed by 4 bases and V by 2 bases; bases with no gene match: 6. CDR1 and CDR2 (germline): SGHKS, YYEKEE (reference sequence). This CDR3 is CASSLIAGGRYNEQFF. The CDR3 nucleotides read TGTGCCAGCAGCTTAATAGCGGGAGGTCGGTACAATGAGCAGTTCTTC.

The chain carries TRBV5-1 and TRBJ1-4, with 7 bases matching TRBD1. Germline assignment: CDR1 SGHRS and CDR2 YFSETQ. This CDR3 has 15 residues. Germline trimming cut 4 bases from V and 3 bases from J; bases unmatched to any gene: 6. DNA for the CDR3: TGCGCCAGCAGCCGGACCAGGGGGGCTAATGAAAAACTGTTTTTT. Encoded protein: CASSRTRGANEKLFF. Using reference TRBV5-1 and TRBJ1-4 for the parts outside the CDR3, the full variable domain is KAGVTQTPRYLIKTRGQQVTLSCSPISGHRSVSWYQQTPGQGLQFLFEYFSETQRNKGNFPGRFSGRQFSNSRSEMNVSTLELGDSALYLCASSRTRGANEKLFFGSGTQLSVL.

The V and J genes are TRBV2 and TRBJ2-1; 7 bases align to TRBD1. Germline-derived CDR1 and CDR2 are SNHLY and FYNNEI. Unmatched junction bases numbered 10, after V lost 3 bases and J lost 8 bases. The CDR3 consists of 15 residues. The CDR3 protein is CASSEDQGVRDEQFF. CDR3 DNA: TGTGCCAGCAGTGAGGACCAGGGGGTAAGAGATGAGCAGTTCTTC.

The chain has TRBV19 and TRBJ2-1, with 8 nucleotides matching TRBD1. The germline CDR1 and CDR2 sequences are LNHDA and SQIVND (reference sequence). The trim removed 6 bases at V and 4 bases at J, leaving 11 bases unmatched. The CDR3 has 16 amino acids. As DNA, the CDR3 is TGTGCCAGTAGACCCTCAGGGGGCAATTTATACAATGAGCAGTTCTTC. Protein product: CASRPSGGNLYNEQFF.

A single count supports this clone. The chain employs TRBV5-1 and TRBJ1-5; 7 bases fit TRBD1. The trim removed 1 base at V and 7 bases at J, leaving 2 bases unmatched. This CDR3 comprises 13 residues. Germline V gene data show CDR1 as SGHRS and CDR2 as YFSETQ. The CDR3 region has the DNA TGCGCCAGCAGCTTGACAGGGGACCAGCCCCAGCATTTT. It is translated as CASSLTGDQPQHF.

This chain links TRBV13 with TRBJ2-7; D remains ambiguous. Germline CDR1 reads PRHDT; CDR2 reads FYEKMQ (reference sequence). The V end was cut by 1 base, the J end by 0 bases, with 7 bases between. The CDR3 covers 14 residues. Written as DNA, the CDR3 is TGTGCCAGCAGCTTAGCCCTAAGCTCCTACGAGCAGTACTTC. It yields the protein CASSLALSSYEQYF. The full variable domain, rest sourced from reference TRBV13 and TRBJ2-7, is AAGVIQSPRHLIKEKRETATLKCYPIPRHDTVYWYQQGPGQDPQFLISFYEKMQSDKGSIPDRFSAQQFSDYHSELNMSSLELGDSALYFCASSLALSSYEQYFGPGTRLTVT.

This chain joins TRBV6-1 and TRBJ1-1; D ambiguous. This CDR3 comprises 12 residues. V was trimmed by 2 bases and J by 2 bases, leaving 3 bases between them. Germline V gene sequence: CDR1 MNHNS, CDR2 SASEGT. CDR3 DNA: TGTGCCAGCAGTGAACTTAACACTGAAGCTTTCTTT. It yields the protein CASSELNTEAFF.

The chain is built from TRBV9 and TRBJ2-2, with a possible D match to TRBD2 (6 bases). The germline CDR1 and CDR2 sequences are SGDLS and YYNGEE. The CDR3 length is 15 residues. Trimming left V 6 bases short and J 2 bases short, with 14 bases between. CDR3 nucleotide sequence: TGTGCCAGCACCCAAAGCGGGTACAACACCGGGGAGCTGTTTTTT. It is translated as CASTQSGYNTGELFF.